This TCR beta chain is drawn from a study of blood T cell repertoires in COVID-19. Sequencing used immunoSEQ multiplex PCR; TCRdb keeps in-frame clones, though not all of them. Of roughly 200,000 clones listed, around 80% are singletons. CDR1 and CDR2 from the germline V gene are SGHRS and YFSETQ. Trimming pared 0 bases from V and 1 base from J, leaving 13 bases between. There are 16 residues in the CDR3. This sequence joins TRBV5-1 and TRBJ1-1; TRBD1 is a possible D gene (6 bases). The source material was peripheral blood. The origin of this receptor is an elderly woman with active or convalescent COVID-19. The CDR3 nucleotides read TGCGCCAGCAGCTTGGGACCCCAGGGGCCGAACACTGAAGCTTTCTTT. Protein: CASSLGPQGPNTEAFF.